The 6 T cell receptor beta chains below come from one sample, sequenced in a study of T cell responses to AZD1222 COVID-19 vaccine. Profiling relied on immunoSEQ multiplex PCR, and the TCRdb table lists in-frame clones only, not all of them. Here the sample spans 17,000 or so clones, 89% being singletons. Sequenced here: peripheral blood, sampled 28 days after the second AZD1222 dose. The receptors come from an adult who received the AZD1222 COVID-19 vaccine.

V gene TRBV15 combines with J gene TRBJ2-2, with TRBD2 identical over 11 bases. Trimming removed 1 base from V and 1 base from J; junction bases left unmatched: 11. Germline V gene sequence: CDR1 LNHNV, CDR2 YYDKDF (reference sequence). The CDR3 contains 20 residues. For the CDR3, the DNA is TGTGCCACCAGCAGAGGTTTTAGCGGGAGGGCCTGGGGGAACACCGGGGAGCTGTTTTTT. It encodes CATSRGFSGRAWGNTGELFF. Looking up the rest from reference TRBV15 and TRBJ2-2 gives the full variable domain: DAMVIQNPRYQVTQFGKPVTLSCSQTLNHNVMYWYQQKSSQAPKLLFHYYDKDFNNEADTPDNFQSRRPNTSFCFLDIRSPGLGDTAMYLCATSRGFSGRAWGNTGELFFGEGSRLTVL.

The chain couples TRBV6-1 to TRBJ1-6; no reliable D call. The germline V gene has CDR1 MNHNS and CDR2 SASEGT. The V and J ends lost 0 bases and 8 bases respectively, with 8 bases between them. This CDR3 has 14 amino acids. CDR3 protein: CASSEAPEHSPLHF. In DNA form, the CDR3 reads TGTGCCAGCAGTGAAGCACCCGAACATTCACCCCTCCACTTT.

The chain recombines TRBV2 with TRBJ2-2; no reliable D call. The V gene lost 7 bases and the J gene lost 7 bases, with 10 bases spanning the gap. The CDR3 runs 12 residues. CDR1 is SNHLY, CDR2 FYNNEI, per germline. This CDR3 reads CASTGSGGELFF. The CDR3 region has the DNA TGTGCCAGCACCGGGTCGGGCGGGGAGCTGTTTTTT.

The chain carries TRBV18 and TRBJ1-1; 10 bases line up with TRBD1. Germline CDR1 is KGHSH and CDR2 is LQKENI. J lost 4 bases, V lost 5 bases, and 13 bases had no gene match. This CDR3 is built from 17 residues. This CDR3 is CASSFRTGGYSGTEAFF. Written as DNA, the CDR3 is TGTGCCAGCTCATTTCGGACAGGGGGGTATTCGGGCACTGAAGCTTTCTTT.

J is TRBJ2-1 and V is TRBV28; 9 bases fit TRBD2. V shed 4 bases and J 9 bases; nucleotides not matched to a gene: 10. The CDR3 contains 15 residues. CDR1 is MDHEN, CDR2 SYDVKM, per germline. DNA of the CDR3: TGTGCCAGCAGTTCCCCGAATAGCGGGAGACCTGAGCAGTTCTTC. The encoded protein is CASSSPNSGRPEQFF.

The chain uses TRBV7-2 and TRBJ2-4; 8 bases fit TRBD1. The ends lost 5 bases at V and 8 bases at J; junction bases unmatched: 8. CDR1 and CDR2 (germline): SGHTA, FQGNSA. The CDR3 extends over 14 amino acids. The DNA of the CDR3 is TGTGCCAGCAGCCCCCAACAGGGGGTGGACATTCAGTACTTC. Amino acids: CASSPQQGVDIQYF.